This T cell receptor beta chain was profiled in a study of CD8+ T cells in alopecia areata. Study-wide points: Mouse data revealed clearer TCR sharing than patient data did, a gap possibly tied to HLA.

Peripheral blood and lesional scalp punch biopsies were taken from alopecia areata patients. Following RNA extraction, reverse transcription yielded cDNA that acted as the sequencing template. The data were produced by immunoSEQ multiplex PCR, yet TCRdb's version contains in-frame clones alone and is incomplete. The sample lists over 85,000 clones, over 40% occurring once. This clone was seen a single time. Its antigen is unknown. Material: CD4+ T cells sorted from blood. The sequence derives from a human donor with alopecia areata.

In nucleotides, the CDR3 is TGCGCCAGCAGCCAGCTGGGACAGGGGGACGAGCAGTACTTC. This gives the protein CASSQLGQGDEQYF. V is TRBV4-1 and J is TRBJ2-7, with 11 positions matching TRBD1. The CDR3 has 14 amino acids. Germline CDR1 is MGHRA and CDR2 is YSYEKL. V lost 3 bases, J lost 5 bases, and 3 bases stayed unmatched.